This is a list of T cell receptor beta chains from one sample in a study of blood T cells in healthy people across ages. In TCRdb, the 5' RACE reads were re-called with MiXCR into one record per CDR3 protein. The sample gives 550,000 to 750,000 distinct CDR3 sequences, around a fifth of which show up once; 3.5% to 4% is in the top ten. Source material: blood. These TCRs come from a man in his sixties or seventies in good health. Each CDR3 is given with its conserved first and last residue. Fields, in order: J gene, clone size, V gene, CDR3 protein. Size is stated for part of the rows, as once, few or many counts, or as a class when the clone is expanded.

TRBJ2-7 | - | TRBV10-3 | CAISDTGEQYF
TRBJ1-3 | - | TRBV11-2 | CASSTPGPQGNTIYF
TRBJ2-1 | - | TRBV6-2/TRBV6-3 | CANSYGHHSGRSSYNEQFF
TRBJ2-5 | few | TRBV19 | CASSKRAQETQYF
- | - | TRBV20-1 | CSARDASGAYEQYF
TRBJ2-4 | few | TRBV5-6 | CASSVSGRAVKNIQYF
TRBJ1-1 | - | TRBV7-9 | CASSPDRGEEAFF
TRBJ2-7 | - | TRBV6-2/TRBV6-3 | CASSYEGTSPSYGQYF
TRBJ2-2 | - | TRBV10-2 | CAIRSGSANTGELFF
TRBJ2-1 | - | TRBV2 | CASTKGASGYNEQFF
- | - | TRBV5-6 | CASSLGTGGFREQFF
- | many | TRBV28 | CASSFSGQPYEQYF
TRBJ2-5 | many | TRBV6-6 | CASTRFSSGTETQYF
TRBJ2-2 | - | TRBV6-1 | CASNLAGGSTGELFF
TRBJ1-6 | - | TRBV7-2 | CASSLDPLGSPLHF
TRBJ2-4 | few | TRBV6-5 | CASREPAKNIQYF
- | few | TRBV29-1 | CSVVAQEIYEQYF
TRBJ2-3 | many | TRBV4-1 | CASSQDQAAWTSPQYF
TRBJ2-1 | - | TRBV7-7 | CASSLGGLGEQFF
TRBJ2-7 | - | TRBV20-1 | CSARLAGGQSIRF
TRBJ1-1 | few | TRBV28 | CASTPPGWGMNTEAFF
TRBJ1-1 | few | TRBV2 | CASSLTSEAFF
TRBJ2-5 | - | TRBV2 | CASRGTGSGETQYF
TRBJ2-5 | few | TRBV20-1 | CSGGEGKETQYF
TRBJ1-4 | - | TRBV5-1 | CASSFLGYSTNEKLFF
TRBJ2-3 | - | TRBV5-1 | CASKPGQTTDTQYF
TRBJ2-3 | few | TRBV20-1 | CSARGGLGGADTQYF
TRBJ1-2 | - | TRBV2 | CASSEEGSNYGNTF
TRBJ2-3 | - | TRBV20-1 | CSARRGAGEDTQYF
TRBJ2-5 | many | TRBV12-3/TRBV12-4 | CASRWRGETQYF
TRBJ2-3 | - | TRBV10-3 | CAIAGQGLDTQYF
TRBJ2-5 | - | TRBV2 | CASGGGPRETQYF
TRBJ1-1 | - | TRBV27 | CASSLVTGSTEAFF
TRBJ1-4 | few | TRBV20-1 | CSAAQGAGSGGKLFF
TRBJ2-1 | few | TRBV12-3/TRBV12-4 | CASSFRRDGNEQFF
TRBJ2-5 | few | TRBV5-1 | CASRPGQGATQETQYF
TRBJ2-1 | - | TRBV3-1 | CARTQGLAGIYNEQFF
TRBJ2-1 | - | TRBV12-3/TRBV12-4 | CASSFPAGSNEQFF
TRBJ1-2 | once | TRBV7-9 | CASGSGTNYGYTF
TRBJ2-3 | - | TRBV12-3/TRBV12-4 | CASSLRRGLGVDTQYF